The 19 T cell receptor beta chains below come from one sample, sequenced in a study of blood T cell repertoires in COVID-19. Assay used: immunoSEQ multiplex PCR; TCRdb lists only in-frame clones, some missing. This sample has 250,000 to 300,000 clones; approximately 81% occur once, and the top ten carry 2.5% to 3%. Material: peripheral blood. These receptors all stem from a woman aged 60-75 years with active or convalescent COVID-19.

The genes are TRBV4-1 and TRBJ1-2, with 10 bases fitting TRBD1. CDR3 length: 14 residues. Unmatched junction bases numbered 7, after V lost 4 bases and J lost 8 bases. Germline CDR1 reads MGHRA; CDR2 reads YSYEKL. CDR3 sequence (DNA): TGCGCCAGCAGCCTACTGACAGGGGGCGACGGCTACACCTTC. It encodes CASSLLTGGDGYTF.

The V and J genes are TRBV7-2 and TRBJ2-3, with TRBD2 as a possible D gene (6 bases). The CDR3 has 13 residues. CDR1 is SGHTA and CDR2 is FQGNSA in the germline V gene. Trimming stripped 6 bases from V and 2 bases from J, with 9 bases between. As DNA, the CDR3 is TGTGCCAGCAGAAGCGGGCCCACAGATACGCAGTATTTT. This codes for CASRSGPTDTQYF.

Written as DNA, the CDR3 is TGTGCCAGCAGTTTCGCCGATTCGAGGGCGAACACCGGGGAGCTGTTTTTT. Translation gives CASSFADSRANTGELFF. The V gene is TRBV5-6, the J gene TRBJ2-2; D possibly corresponds to TRBD2 (5 bases). CDR3 size: 17 residues. With 5 bases removed from V and 0 bases from J, the gap between germline ends came to 17 bases. CDR1 is SGHDT and CDR2 is YYEEEE in the germline V gene.

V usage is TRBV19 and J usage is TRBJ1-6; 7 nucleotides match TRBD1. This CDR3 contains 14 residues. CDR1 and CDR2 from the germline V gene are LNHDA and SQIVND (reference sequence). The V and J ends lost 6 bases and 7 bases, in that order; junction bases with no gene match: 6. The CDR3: CASSQTGFNSPLHF. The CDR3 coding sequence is TGTGCCAGTAGCCAGACAGGGTTCAATTCACCCCTCCACTTT.

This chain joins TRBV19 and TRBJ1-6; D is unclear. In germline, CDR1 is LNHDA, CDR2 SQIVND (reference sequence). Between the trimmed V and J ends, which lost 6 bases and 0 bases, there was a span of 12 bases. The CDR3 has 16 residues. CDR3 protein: CASRDGASSYNSPLHF. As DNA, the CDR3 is TGTGCCAGTAGGGATGGAGCCAGCTCCTATAATTCACCCCTCCACTTT.

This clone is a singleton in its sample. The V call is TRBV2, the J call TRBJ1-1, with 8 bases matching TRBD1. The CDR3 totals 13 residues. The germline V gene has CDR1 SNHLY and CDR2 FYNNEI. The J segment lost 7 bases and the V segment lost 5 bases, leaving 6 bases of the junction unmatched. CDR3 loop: CASSIRGQNEAFF. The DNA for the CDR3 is TGTGCCAGCAGTATCAGGGGGCAGAATGAAGCTTTCTTT.

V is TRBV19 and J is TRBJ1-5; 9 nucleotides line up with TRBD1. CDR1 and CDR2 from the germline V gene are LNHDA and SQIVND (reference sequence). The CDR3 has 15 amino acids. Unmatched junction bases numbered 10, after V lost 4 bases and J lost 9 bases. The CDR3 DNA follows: TGTGCCAGTAGTAACACCGGGACAGGGAACGGGCCCCAGCATTTT. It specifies CASSNTGTGNGPQHF.

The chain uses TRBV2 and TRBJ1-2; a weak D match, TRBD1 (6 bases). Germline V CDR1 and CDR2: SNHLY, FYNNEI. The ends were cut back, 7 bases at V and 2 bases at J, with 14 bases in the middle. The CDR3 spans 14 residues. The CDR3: CASTPWGQNYGYTF. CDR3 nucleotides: TGTGCCAGCACTCCCTGGGGACAAAACTATGGCTACACCTTC.

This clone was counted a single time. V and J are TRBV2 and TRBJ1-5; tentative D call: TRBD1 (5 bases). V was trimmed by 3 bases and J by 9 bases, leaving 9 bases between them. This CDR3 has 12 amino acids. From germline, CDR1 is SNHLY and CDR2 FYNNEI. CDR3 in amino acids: CASSEGLGPQHF. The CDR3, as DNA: TGTGCCAGCAGTGAGGGGCTAGGGCCCCAGCATTTT.

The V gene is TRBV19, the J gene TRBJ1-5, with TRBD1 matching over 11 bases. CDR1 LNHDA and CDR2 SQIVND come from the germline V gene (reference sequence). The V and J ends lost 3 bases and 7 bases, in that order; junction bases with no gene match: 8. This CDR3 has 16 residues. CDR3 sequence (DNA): TGTGCCAGTAGTATGGCACCGGGACAGGGGGGCCAGCCCCAGCATTTT. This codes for CASSMAPGQGGQPQHF. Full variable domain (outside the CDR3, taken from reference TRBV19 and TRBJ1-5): DGGITQSPKYLFRKEGQNVTLSCEQNLNHDAMYWYRQDPGQGLRLIYYSQIVNDFQKGDIAEGYSVSREKKESFPLTVTSAQKNPTAFYLCASSMAPGQGGQPQHFGDGTRLSIL.

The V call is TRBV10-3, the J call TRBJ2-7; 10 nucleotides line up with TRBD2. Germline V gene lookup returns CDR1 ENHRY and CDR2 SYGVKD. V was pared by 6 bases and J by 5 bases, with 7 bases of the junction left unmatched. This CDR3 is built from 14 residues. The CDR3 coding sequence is TGTGCCATCAGACAAAGCGGGGGGGTCAACGAGCAGTACTTC. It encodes CAIRQSGGVNEQYF.

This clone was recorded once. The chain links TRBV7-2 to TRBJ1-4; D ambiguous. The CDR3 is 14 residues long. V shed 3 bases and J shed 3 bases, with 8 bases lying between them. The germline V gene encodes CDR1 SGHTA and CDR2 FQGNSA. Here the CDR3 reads CASSFGPANEKLFF. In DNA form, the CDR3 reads TGTGCCAGCAGCTTTGGGCCGGCTAATGAAAAACTGTTTTTT.

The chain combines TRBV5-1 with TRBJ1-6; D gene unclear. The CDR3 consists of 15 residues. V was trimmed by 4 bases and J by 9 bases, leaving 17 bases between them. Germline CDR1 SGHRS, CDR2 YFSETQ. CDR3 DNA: TGCGCCAGCAGCAGTGGCTCCATCTCGGGTTCACCCCTCCACTTT. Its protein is CASSSGSISGSPLHF.

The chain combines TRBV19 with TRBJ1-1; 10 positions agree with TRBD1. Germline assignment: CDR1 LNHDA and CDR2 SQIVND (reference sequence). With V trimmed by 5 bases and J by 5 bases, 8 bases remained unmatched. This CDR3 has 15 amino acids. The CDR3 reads CASSARQGAGTEAFF. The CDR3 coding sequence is TGTGCCAGTAGTGCGCGACAGGGGGCCGGGACTGAAGCTTTCTTT. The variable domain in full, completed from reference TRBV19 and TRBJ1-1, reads DGGITQSPKYLFRKEGQNVTLSCEQNLNHDAMYWYRQDPGQGLRLIYYSQIVNDFQKGDIAEGYSVSREKKESFPLTVTSAQKNPTAFYLCASSARQGAGTEAFFGQGTRLTVV.

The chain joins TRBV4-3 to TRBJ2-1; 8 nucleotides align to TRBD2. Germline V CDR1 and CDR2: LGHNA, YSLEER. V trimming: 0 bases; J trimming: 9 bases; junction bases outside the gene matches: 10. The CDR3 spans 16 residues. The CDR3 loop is CASSQDVRGGQGEQFF. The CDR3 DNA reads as TGCGCCAGCAGCCAAGATGTTCGGGGGGGCCAAGGTGAGCAGTTCTTC.

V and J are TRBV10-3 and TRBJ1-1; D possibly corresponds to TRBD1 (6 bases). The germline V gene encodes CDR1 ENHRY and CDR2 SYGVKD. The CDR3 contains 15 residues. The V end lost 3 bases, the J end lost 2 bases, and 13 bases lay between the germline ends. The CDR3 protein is CAISEPPGANTEAFF. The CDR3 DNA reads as TGTGCCATCAGTGAACCCCCAGGGGCCAACACTGAAGCTTTCTTT.

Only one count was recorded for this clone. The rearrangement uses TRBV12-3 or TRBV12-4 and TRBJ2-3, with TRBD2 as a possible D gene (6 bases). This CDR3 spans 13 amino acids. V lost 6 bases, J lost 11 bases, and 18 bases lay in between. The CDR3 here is CASSPPRRGEQYF. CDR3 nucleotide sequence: TGTGCCAGCAGCCCACCCCGGAGGGGAGAGCAGTATTTT.

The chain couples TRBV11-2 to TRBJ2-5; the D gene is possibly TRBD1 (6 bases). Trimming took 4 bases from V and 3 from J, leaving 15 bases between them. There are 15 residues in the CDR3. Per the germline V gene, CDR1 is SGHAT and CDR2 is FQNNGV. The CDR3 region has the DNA TGTGCCAGCAGCTCAGGGTTGGGGACAAAAGAGACCCAGTACTTC. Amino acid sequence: CASSSGLGTKETQYF. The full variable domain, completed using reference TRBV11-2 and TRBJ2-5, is EAGVAQSPRYKIIEKRQSVAFWCNPISGHATLYWYQQILGQGPKLLIQFQNNGVVDDSQLPKDRFSAERLKGVDSTLKIQPAKLEDSAVYLCASSSGLGTKETQYFGPGTRLLVL.

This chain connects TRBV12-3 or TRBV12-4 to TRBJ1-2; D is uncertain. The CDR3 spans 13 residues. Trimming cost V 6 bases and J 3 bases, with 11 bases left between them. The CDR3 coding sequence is TGTGCCAGCAGCCCGGAGCCCGACTATGGCTACACCTTC. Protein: CASSPEPDYGYTF.